Below are 12 T cell receptor beta chains sequenced from a single sample in a study of T cell repertoires in aging, cancer and after chemotherapy. TCR beta rearrangements were amplified from peripheral blood genomic DNA. Rearranged V-D-J TRB sequences were amplified with a mixed TRB-A/B primer pool. Via MiXCR, TCRdb re-called the multiplex PCR reads, giving one row per CDR3 protein. This sample carries fewer than 6,000 distinct CDR3 sequences, more than 40% of them seen once, and the ten largest clones take approximately 7.5%. Sequenced material: blood. These receptors came from a human donor with a blood cancer.

There are a few counts of this clonotype. This rearrangement joins TRBV7-9 to TRBJ2-7, with D maybe TRBD1 (5 bases). Deletions cut 2 bases from V and 0 bases from J, with 11 bases between. This CDR3 has 15 residues. Germline CDR1 is SEHNR and CDR2 is FQNEAQ (reference sequence). CDR3 in DNA: TGTGCCAGCAGCTTAAGGCAGGGTGGCTCCTACGAGCAGTACTTC. Translating gives CASSLRQGGSYEQYF. The complete variable domain, with remaining parts taken from reference TRBV7-9 and TRBJ2-7, reads DTGVSQNPRHKITKRGQNVTFRCDPISEHNRLYWYRQTLGQGPEFLTYFQNEAQLEKSRLLSDRFSAERPKGSFSTLEIQRTEQGDSAMYLCASSLRQGGSYEQYFGPGTRLTVT.

The chain combines TRBV6-5 with TRBJ2-1; D not certain. V lost 4 bases and J lost 3, with 10 bases in between. The length of the CDR3 is 14 residues. In germline, CDR1 is MNHEY, CDR2 SVGAGI. CDR3 sequence: CASSCSGHYNEQFF. In DNA form, the CDR3 reads TGTGCCAGCAGTTGCTCCGGCCACTACAATGAGCAGTTCTTC.

The chain links TRBV30 to TRBJ2-7; no clear D. V was pared by 4 bases and J by 2 bases, with 6 bases between. Germline V gene sequence: CDR1 GTSNPN, CDR2 SVGIG (reference sequence). The CDR3 runs to 11 residues. In DNA, the CDR3 is TGTGCCTGGAAAAAGACCTACGAGCAGTACTTC. The encoded protein is CAWKKTYEQYF.

On this clonotype itself: One end of the junction fails to match germline, which may point to a read error. The rearrangement uses TRBV5-1 and TRBJ2-1, with D perhaps TRBD1 (5 bases). This CDR3 has 15 residues. Per germline, CDR1 SGHRS and CDR2 YFSETQ. The CDR3 nucleotides read TGTGCCAGCAGCTTGGGCAGGGAATCCTACAATGAGCAGTTCTTC. This codes for CASSLGRESYNEQFF.

This clonotype was observed a few times. The CDR3 here is CASSIDRSTEQFF. CDR3 DNA: TGTGCCAGTAGTATAGATCGCAGTACTGAGCAGTTCTTC. The chain recombines TRBV19 with TRBJ2-1; no clear D gene. From germline, CDR1 is LNHDA and CDR2 SQIVND (reference sequence). V lost 0 bases, J lost 9 bases, and 9 bases lay in between. The CDR3 extends over 13 amino acids.

The chain couples TRBV6-2 or TRBV6-3 to TRBJ2-7; TRBD2 matches at 8 bases. The CDR3 sequence is 17 residues long. Trimming took 2 bases from V and 6 from J; bases not matched to a gene: 15. Germline values: CDR1 MNHEY, CDR2 SVGEGT. The CDR3 sequence: CASSYPRGGVLLGEQYF. The CDR3 DNA reads TGTGCCAGCAGTTACCCACGGGGGGGGGTCTTACTCGGCGAGCAGTACTTC.

The chain uses TRBV6-6 and TRBJ2-3, with unresolved D. From germline, CDR1 is MNHNY and CDR2 SVGAGI (reference sequence). V was trimmed by 6 bases and J by 2 bases, leaving 12 bases between them. The CDR3 loop spans 14 amino acids. CDR3 sequence (DNA): TGTGCCAGCAGCCAACAAGATGACACAGATACGCAGTATTTT. It encodes CASSQQDDTDTQYF.

The gene calls are TRBV11-2 and TRBJ2-7, with TRBD1 as a possible D gene (5 bases). CDR1 and CDR2 from the germline V gene are SGHAT and FQNNGV. V dropped 2 bases and J dropped 5 bases, with 10 bases sitting between them. The CDR3 covers 13 residues. The CDR3 protein is CASSLRGPDEQYF. In DNA form, the CDR3 reads TGTGCCAGCAGCTTAAGGGGCCCGGACGAGCAGTACTTC.

The rearrangement joins TRBV6-2 or TRBV6-3 to TRBJ2-3, with no clear D. Germline loops: CDR1 MNHEY, CDR2 SVGEGT. V lost 5 bases, J lost 2 bases, and 5 bases lay in between. The CDR3 covers 12 residues. This CDR3 reads CASSPITDTQYF. The CDR3 DNA reads TGTGCCAGCAGTCCAATCACAGATACGCAGTATTTT.

The chain recombines TRBV7-6 with TRBJ2-1; TRBD1 might be the D (7 bases). CDR1 and CDR2 (germline): SGHVS, FNYEAQ. The CDR3 length is 14 residues. V lost 2 bases, J lost 9 bases, and 14 bases lay in between. DNA for the CDR3: TGTGCCAGCAGCTTAAACCCAGGGGGAGGTGAGCAGTTCTTC. It encodes CASSLNPGGGEQFF.

The chain employs TRBV6-5 and TRBJ1-6, with D uncertain. V was clipped by 2 bases and J by 6 bases, with 8 bases between them. This CDR3 region has 14 residues. Germline V CDR1 and CDR2: MNHEY, SVGAGI. In DNA, the CDR3 is TGTGCCAGCAGTTACGGGAACGTTAATTCACCCCTCCACTTT. This encodes CASSYGNVNSPLHF.

The CDR3 protein is CASRIGTGNTIYF. The CDR3, as DNA: TGTGCCAGTAGAATTGGGACCGGGAACACCATATATTTT. This chain uses TRBV19 with TRBJ1-3; a weak D match, TRBD1 (5 bases). Germline CDR1 LNHDA, CDR2 SQIVND (reference sequence). This CDR3 has 13 amino acids. With 6 bases removed from V and 7 bases from J, the gap between germline ends came to 13 bases. Supplemented by reference TRBV19 and TRBJ1-3, the full variable domain reads DGGITQSPKYLFRKEGQNVTLSCEQNLNHDAMYWYRQDPGQGLRLIYYSQIVNDFQKGDIAEGYSVSREKKESFPLTVTSAQKNPTAFYLCASRIGTGNTIYFGEGSWLTVV.